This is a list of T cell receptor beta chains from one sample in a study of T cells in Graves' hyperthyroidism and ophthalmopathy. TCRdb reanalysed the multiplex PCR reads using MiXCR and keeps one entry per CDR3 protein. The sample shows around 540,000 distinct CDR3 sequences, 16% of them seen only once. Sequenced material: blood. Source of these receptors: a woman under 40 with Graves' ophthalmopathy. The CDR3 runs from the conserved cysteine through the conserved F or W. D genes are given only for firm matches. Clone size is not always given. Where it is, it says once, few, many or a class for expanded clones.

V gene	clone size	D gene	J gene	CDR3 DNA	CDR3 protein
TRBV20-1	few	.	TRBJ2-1	TGCAGTGCTAGTTGGGAAAGCTCCTACAATGAGCAGTTCTTC	CSASWESSYNEQFF
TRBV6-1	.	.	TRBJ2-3	TGTGCCAGCAGTTTCGCCCGGGACTCTCAGAATCCAGATACGCAGTATTTT	CASSFARDSQNPDTQYF
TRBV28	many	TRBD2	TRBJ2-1	TGTGCCAGCATCTCGCTAGCGGGGGTAAATGAGCAGTTCTTC	CASISLAGVNEQFF
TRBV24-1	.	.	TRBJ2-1	TGTGCCACCAGTCGGAGGGGTACGTCCAATGAGCAGTTCTTC	CATSRRGTSNEQFF
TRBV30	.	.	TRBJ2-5	TGTGCCTGGAGTCCTACTGGGAGATGGGGGTACTTC	CAWSPTGRWGYF
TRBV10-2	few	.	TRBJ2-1	TGCGCCACCCATGCCCGGGACGGATTTTACAATGAGCAGTTCTTC	CATHARDGFYNEQFF
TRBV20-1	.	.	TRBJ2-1	TGCAGTGCTAGCCCGGGGACCAGAAATGATGAGCAGTTCTTC	CSASPGTRNDEQFF
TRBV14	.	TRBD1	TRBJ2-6	TGTGCCAGCAGTGTCGGGACAGGGACAGTCCTGACTTTC	CASSVGTGTVLTF
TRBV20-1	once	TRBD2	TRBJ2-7	TGCAGTGCTCGCTGGGGGCGGGAGGGCGGGGACGAGCAGTACTTC	CSARWGREGGDEQYF
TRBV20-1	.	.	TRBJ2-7	TGCAGTGCTAGTAGAAGCGGGTTGAGGCGGGAGCAGTACTTC	CSASRSGLRREQYF
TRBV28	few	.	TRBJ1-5	TGTGGGGGGGGGGATGGGGGCCAGCCCCAGCATTTT	CGGGDGGQPQHF
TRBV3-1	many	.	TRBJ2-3	TGTGCCAGCAGCCAAGATGTGAATACGCAGTATTTT	CASSQDVNTQYF
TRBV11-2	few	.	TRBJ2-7	TGTGCCAGCAGCCCCGTTTGGTCCTACGAGCAGTACTTC	CASSPVWSYEQYF
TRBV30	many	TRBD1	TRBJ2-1	TGTGCCTGGAGTGGAGGGACAGGGCGGCATGAGCAGTTCTTC	CAWSGGTGRHEQFF
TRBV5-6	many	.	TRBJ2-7	TGTGCCAGCAGATCGTGGAGCTCCTACGAGCAGTACTTC	CASRSWSSYEQYF
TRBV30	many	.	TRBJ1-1	TGTGCCTGGAGTCCCACCCCGAGGGGTGAAGCTTTCTTT	CAWSPTPRGEAFF
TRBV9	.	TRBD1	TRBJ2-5	TGTGCCAGCAGCCCCGGGACAGCAGTATCGGAGACCCAGTACTTC	CASSPGTAVSETQYF
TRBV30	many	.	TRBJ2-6	TGTGCCTGGGATCGCTCTGGGGCCAACGTCCTGACTTTC	CAWDRSGANVLTF
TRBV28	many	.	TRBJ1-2	TGTGCCAGTGCGACAGGTTCTGGAGGCTACACCTTC	CASATGSGGYTF
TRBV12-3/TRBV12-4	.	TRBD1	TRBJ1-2	TGTGCCAGCAGTCGTCCGGACAGGGCGCTGCATGGCTACACCTTC	CASSRPDRALHGYTF
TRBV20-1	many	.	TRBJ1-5	TGCAGTGCTAGACGGCAGGGGTTAAATCAGCCCCAGCATTTT	CSARRQGLNQPQHF
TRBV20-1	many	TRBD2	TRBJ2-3	TGCAGTGCTAGAGGAGACCCCCCGGGACTAGCGGGAGGGCCGACAGATACGCAGTATTTT	CSARGDPPGLAGGPTDTQYF
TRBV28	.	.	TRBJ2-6	TGTGCCAGCAGTCCCACAGTCTCTGGGGCCAACGTCCTGACTTTC	CASSPTVSGANVLTF
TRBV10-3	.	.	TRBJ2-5	TGTGCCGCCCGACAGGGAGGCGAGACCCAGTACTTC	CAARQGGETQYF
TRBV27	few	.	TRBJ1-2	TGTGCCAGCAGTTTATTAGGGGGAAACTATGGCTACACCTTC	CASSLLGGNYGYTF
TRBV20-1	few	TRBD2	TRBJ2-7	TGCAGTGCCGAGTCTGGCGGGAGGGCCTCCTACGAGCAGTACTTC	CSAESGGRASYEQYF
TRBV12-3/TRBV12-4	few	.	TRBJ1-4	TGTGCCAGCACCCGCGGAGGGGGGGGTGAAAAACTGTTTTTT	CASTRGGGGEKLFF
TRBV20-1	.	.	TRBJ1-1	TGCAGTGCTTACAGGGACACTGAAGCTTTCTTT	CSAYRDTEAFF
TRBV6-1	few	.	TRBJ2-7	TGTGCCAGCAGTGAAGGGGCGGGTGTCTACGAGCAGTACTTC	CASSEGAGVYEQYF
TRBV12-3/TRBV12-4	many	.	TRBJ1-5	TGTGCCAGCAGTTTAGCGCAGTTGGAGGGCGGAGGTCAGCCCCAGCATTTT	CASSLAQLEGGGQPQHF
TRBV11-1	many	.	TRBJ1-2	TGTGCCAGCAGCCTAGACGGAGATGGCTACACCTTC	CASSLDGDGYTF
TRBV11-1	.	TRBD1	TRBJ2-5	TGTGCCAGCAGCCACGCCGGGACAGGGGCCGGCCAAGAGACCCAGTACTTC	CASSHAGTGAGQETQYF
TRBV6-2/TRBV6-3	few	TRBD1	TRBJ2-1	TGTGCCAGCAGTCTCGGGACAGGGGGATTAAGTGAACAGTTCTTC	CASSLGTGGLSEQFF
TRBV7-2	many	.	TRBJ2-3	TGTGCCAGCAGCCAAACCTTAGATACGCAGTATTTT	CASSQTLDTQYF
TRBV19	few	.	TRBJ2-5	TGTGCCAGTCTATCCGGGCAAGAGACCCAGTACTTC	CASLSGQETQYF
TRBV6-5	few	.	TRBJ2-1	TGTGCCAGCAGTTACGAGGACACTGGCAATGAGCAGTTCTTC	CASSYEDTGNEQFF
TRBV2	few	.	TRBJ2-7	TGTGCCAGCAGGGCGAAGGGACACCACTACGAGCAGTACTTC	CASRAKGHHYEQYF
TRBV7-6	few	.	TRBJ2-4	TGTGCCAGCAGCCCCGCAGATCCAAACATTCAGTACTTC	CASSPADPNIQYF
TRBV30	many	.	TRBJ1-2	TGTGCCTGGAAGTCAAGAGACTATGGCTACACCTTC	CAWKSRDYGYTF
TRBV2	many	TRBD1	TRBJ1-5	TGTGCCAGCAGTCACCGACAGGGAGGCCAGCCCCAGCATTTT	CASSHRQGGQPQHF
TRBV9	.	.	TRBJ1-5	TGTGCCAGCAGCGTAGCAGGGATTAGCAATCAGCCCCAGCATTTT	CASSVAGISNQPQHF
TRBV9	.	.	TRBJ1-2	TGTGCCAGCAGCGCCGGGGGGCGTTTTGGCTACACCTTC	CASSAGGRFGYTF